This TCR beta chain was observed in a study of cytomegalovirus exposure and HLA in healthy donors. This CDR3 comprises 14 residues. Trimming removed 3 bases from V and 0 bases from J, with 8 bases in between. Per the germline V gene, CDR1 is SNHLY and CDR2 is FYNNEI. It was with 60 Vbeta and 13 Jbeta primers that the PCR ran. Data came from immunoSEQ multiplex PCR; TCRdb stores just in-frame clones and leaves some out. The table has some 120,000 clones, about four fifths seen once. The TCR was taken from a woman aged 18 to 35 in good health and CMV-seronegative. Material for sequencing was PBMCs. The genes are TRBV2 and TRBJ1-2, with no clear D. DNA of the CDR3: TGTGCCAGCAGTGAGAAACGAGCTAACTATGGCTACACCTTC. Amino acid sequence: CASSEKRANYGYTF.